These T cell receptor beta chains were read from a single sample in a study of blood T cell repertoires in COVID-19. This table comes from immunoSEQ multiplex PCR, and its TCRdb copy is limited to in-frame clones, with some not included. The data show more than 150,000 clones, roughly 84% seen once. Sequenced sample: peripheral blood. The receptors here all came from a man in his forties or fifties with active or convalescent COVID-19. Both conserved end residues are part of each CDR3. Each record gives: J gene, V gene, clone size, D gene, CDR3 DNA, CDR3 protein. The D gene is left open where the match is weak. Size tells how often a clone was seen (once, few, many) or the class of an expanded clone, and some rows leave it out.

TRBJ2-5 | TRBV7-2 | - | - | TGTGCCAGCAGCTTACGACAGCAAGAGACCCAGTACTTC | CASSLRQQETQYF
TRBJ2-7 | TRBV19 | - | - | TGTGCCAGTAGCTCAGCGGGCGAGCAGTACTTC | CASSSAGEQYF
TRBJ1-5 | TRBV18 | - | - | TGTGCCAGCTCACCACAATCTACCGACAATCAGCCCCAGCATTTT | CASSPQSTDNQPQHF
TRBJ2-7 | TRBV5-4 | once | - | TGTGCCAGCAGCTTGCGAGGGTACGAGCAGTACTTC | CASSLRGYEQYF
TRBJ2-3 | TRBV21-1 | once | - | TGTGCCAGCATACCTTTTTGTGGGACTAGCGGGAGGGCCACAGATACGCAGTATTTT | CASIPFCGTSGRATDTQYF
TRBJ1-1 | TRBV6-5 | - | - | TGTGCCAGCAGGAAGGGGCAGCTGAACACTGAAGCTTTCTTT | CASRKGQLNTEAFF
TRBJ1-1 | TRBV15 | - | - | TGTGCCCCCCGATGGTGCAGGGAATTTACTGAAGCTTTCTTT | CAPRWCREFTEAFF
TRBJ1-1 | TRBV7-8 | - | - | TGTGCCAGCAGCTCTCGGGTAGGGGGTCGGAGCACTGAAGCTTTCTTT | CASSSRVGGRSTEAFF
TRBJ1-3 | TRBV3-1/TRBV3-2 | - | - | TGTGCCAGCTCCCCCCGAGGCTCTGGAAACACCATATATTTT | CASSPRGSGNTIYF
TRBJ1-2 | TRBV4-2 | - | - | TGTGCCAGCAGCCAAGAGAGACAGCGCTATGGCTACACCTTC | CASSQERQRYGYTF
TRBJ2-2 | TRBV19 | - | TRBD1 | TGTGCCAGTATCCCCCCGGGGACAGGGACTACGAGGGGGGAGCTGTTTTTT | CASIPPGTGTTRGELFF
TRBJ2-6 | TRBV27 | - | - | TGTGCCAGCAGTTTGCGGGGACAGCGAAGCTCTGGGGCCAACGTCCTGACTTTC | CASSLRGQRSSGANVLTF
TRBJ2-1 | TRBV4-2 | once | - | TGTGCCAGCAGCCCCGCCCAGGGGAATGAGCAGTTCTTC | CASSPAQGNEQFF
TRBJ2-5 | TRBV7-2 | - | - | TGTGCCAGCAGCTTAGCCCTTAGCGGTCAAGAGACCCAGTACTTC | CASSLALSGQETQYF
TRBJ2-1 | TRBV5-1 | - | TRBD2 | TGCGCCAGCAGCGGCGGGGGGACTAGCGGGAGGGCCGCCTACAATGAGCAGTTCTTC | CASSGGGTSGRAAYNEQFF
TRBJ2-1 | TRBV7-2 | few | TRBD2 | TGTGCCAGCAGCCAGGCACTAGCGACCTACAATGAGCAGTTCTTC | CASSQALATYNEQFF
TRBJ2-5 | TRBV24-1 | - | - | TGTGCCACCAGTGATTTAAAGGGGCCACAGCACCTAGAGACCCAGTACTTC | CATSDLKGPQHLETQYF
TRBJ2-5 | TRBV6-2/TRBV6-3 | - | TRBD1 | TGTGCCAGCAGTTACCGGACAGGGGGCGGAGAGACCCAGTACTTC | CASSYRTGGGETQYF
TRBJ1-3 | TRBV5-1 | - | - | TGCGCCAGCAGCGAGGACAGCGACAGAAACACCATATATTTT | CASSEDSDRNTIYF
TRBJ2-5 | TRBV5-4 | - | TRBD2 | TGTGCCAGCAGTCCTGGGGCTAGCGGACAAGAGACCCAGTACTTC | CASSPGASGQETQYF
TRBJ2-2 | TRBV7-2 | - | TRBD2 | TGTGCCAGCACCGCGGGACTAGCGGGAGTACGGGAGCTGTTTTTT | CASTAGLAGVRELFF
TRBJ2-7 | TRBV6-2/TRBV6-3 | - | TRBD2 | TGTGCCAGCAGTTACTCGGGAGGGAGGGACGAGCAGTACTTC | CASSYSGGRDEQYF
TRBJ1-1 | TRBV2 | - | TRBD1 | TGTGCCAGCCGGGGACAGATTCACACTGAAGCTTTCTTT | CASRGQIHTEAFF
TRBJ2-3 | TRBV4-3 | - | TRBD1 | TGCGCCAGCAGCCAAGCGTCACGGGGCTGGACAGGGGGCTGGACAGATACGCAGTATTTT | CASSQASRGWTGGWTDTQYF
TRBJ1-2 | TRBV5-3 | - | TRBD1 | TGTGCCAGATCACAGGGGGGCTATGGCTACACCTTC | CARSQGGYGYTF
TRBJ2-7 | TRBV9 | - | - | TGTGCCAGCAGCGCGACTTCGAGCTACGAGCAGTACTTC | CASSATSSYEQYF
TRBJ1-2 | TRBV5-4 | few | - | TGTGCCAGCAGCCCGGGACAACCTGATTTCTATGGCTACACCTTC | CASSPGQPDFYGYTF
TRBJ2-1 | TRBV10-3 | - | TRBD2 | TGTGCCATCAGTGACGGCGGGGGGAATTACAATGAGCAGTTCTTC | CAISDGGGNYNEQFF
TRBJ1-6 | TRBV2 | - | TRBD1 | TGTGCCAGCAAACCTAGACAGGGGCCTTCCTATAATTCACCCCTCCACTTT | CASKPRQGPSYNSPLHF
TRBJ1-4 | TRBV9 | - | - | TGTGCCAGCAGCGTAAGCGTCAATAATGAAAAACTGTTTTTT | CASSVSVNNEKLFF
TRBJ1-3 | TRBV4-3 | - | - | TGCGCCAGCAGCCAAGATTGGGGGGGGGCGCCAGGGCGTGGAAACACCATATATTTT | CASSQDWGGAPGRGNTIYF
TRBJ2-5 | TRBV4-1 | - | - | TGCGCCAGCAGCTATTTGGGGGGGCACGAGACCCAGTACTTC | CASSYLGGHETQYF
TRBJ2-7 | TRBV15 | - | - | TGTGCCACCAGCGCTGACTACGGGAGCTCCTACGAGCAGTACTTC | CATSADYGSSYEQYF
TRBJ2-3 | TRBV21-1 | - | - | TGTGCCAGCAGCAAAGGGCCCCGGGGCGGGGGGGCCAGTTATCCAGATACGCAGTATTTT | CASSKGPRGGGASYPDTQYF
TRBJ2-3 | TRBV5-8 | - | TRBD1 | TGTGCCAGCAGCTTATTCAGGACAGGGGGCACACATACGCAGTATTTT | CASSLFRTGGTHTQYF
TRBJ1-5 | TRBV6-5 | - | TRBD1 | TGTGCCAGCACCAGGACAGGGGGAGGTCAGCCCCAGCATTTT | CASTRTGGGQPQHF
TRBJ2-7 | TRBV5-1 | - | TRBD1 | TGCGCCAGCAGTTTAGGACCCGGACAGGGGATATACGAGCAGTACTTC | CASSLGPGQGIYEQYF
TRBJ2-1 | TRBV7-9 | - | TRBD2 | TGTGCCAGCAGCCGAAGCGGGGGATACAATGAGCAGTTCTTC | CASSRSGGYNEQFF
TRBJ1-3 | TRBV5-1 | - | - | TGCGCCAGCAGCACGGACAGTACTGGAAACACCATATATTTT | CASSTDSTGNTIYF
TRBJ1-6 | TRBV19 | - | TRBD1 | TGTGCCAGTAGGGACAGGACAATAAATAATAATTCACCCCTCCACTTT | CASRDRTINNNSPLHF
TRBJ1-2 | TRBV6-5 | - | - | TGTGCCAGCAGTTACTCGGGGGGAGCTAACTATGGCTACACCTTC | CASSYSGGANYGYTF
TRBJ2-7 | TRBV5-1 | - | - | TGCGCCAGCAGCTTGGCGGGGGTTAAAGACGAGCAGTACTTC | CASSLAGVKDEQYF
TRBJ2-4 | TRBV2 | - | TRBD1 | TGTGCCAGCAAGCCAGGGGGAACCATTCAGTACTTC | CASKPGGTIQYF
TRBJ2-7 | TRBV4-3 | - | - | TGCGCCAGCAGCCCCCTACTCCCGGGACAATTCTACGAGCAGTACTTC | CASSPLLPGQFYEQYF
TRBJ1-1 | TRBV5-1 | - | - | TGCGCCAGCAGCTCCCTTACGGGGGACACTGAAGCTTTCTTT | CASSSLTGDTEAFF